This TCR beta chain was observed in a study of OX40 agonist ivuxolimab in advanced cancers. Germline V CDR1 and CDR2: MRHNA, SNTAGT. V lost 3 bases, J lost 4 bases, and 5 bases stayed unmatched. The CDR3 spans 16 residues. The data were produced by immunoSEQ multiplex PCR, yet TCRdb's version contains in-frame clones alone and is incomplete. The sample carries tens of thousands of clones, about 86% recorded once. The source is an adult with an advanced solid tumor such as melanoma, head and neck, liver or kidney cancer. Sequences were derived from CD4+ or CD8+ T cells sorted from blood, sampled in a trial of the OX40 agonist ivuxolimab. The gene calls are TRBV6-4 and TRBJ2-3, with 12 bases aligning to TRBD2. DNA for the CDR3: TGTGCCAGCAGTGAAGGCCTAGCGGGGGGGTCAGATACGCAGTATTTT. The encoded protein is CASSEGLAGGSDTQYF.